This TCR beta chain was sequenced in a study of identical twins. Study conclusions and caveats: Cross-sectional statistical analysis was relied on for the conclusions, without the same donors being followed. A lower insertion count was a feature of abundant cord blood beta clonotypes, with no such feature in memory repertoires.

The V gene end was trimmed by 4 bases and the J gene end by 0 bases; junction bases not matched to a gene: 5. The germline V gene has CDR1 SGHKS and CDR2 YYEKEE (reference sequence). The CDR3 is 15 residues long. No donor was unhealthy or non-Caucasian. This clonotype was detected a few times. Its target is unknown. The cDNA had a unique molecular identifier and a template-switch universal primer site. TCRdb re-called the 5' RACE reads through MiXCR, storing one row per CDR3 protein. The sample consists of 1.5 million or so distinct CDR3 sequences, around 33% of them appearing once. This TCR was sampled from a newborn girl in good health. This chain connects TRBV5-5 to TRBJ2-5, with 8 bases fitting TRBD1. Sequenced sample: cord blood. CDR3 DNA: TGTGCCAGCAGCCTGGGACAGGTGTACCAAGAGACCCAGTACTTC. It encodes CASSLGQVYQETQYF.